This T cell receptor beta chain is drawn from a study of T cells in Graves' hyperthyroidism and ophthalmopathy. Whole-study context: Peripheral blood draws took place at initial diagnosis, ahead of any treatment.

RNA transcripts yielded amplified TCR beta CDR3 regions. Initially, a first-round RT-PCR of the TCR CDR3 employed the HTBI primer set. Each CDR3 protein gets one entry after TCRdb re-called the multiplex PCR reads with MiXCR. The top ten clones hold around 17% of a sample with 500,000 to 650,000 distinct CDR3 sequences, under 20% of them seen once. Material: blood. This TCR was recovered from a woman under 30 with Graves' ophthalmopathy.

Written as DNA, the CDR3 is TGTGCCAGCAGCCAAGGCAGTCAGGGCTACGAGCAGTACTTC. Protein sequence: CASSQGSQGYEQYF. V usage is TRBV3-1 and J usage is TRBJ2-7; maybe TRBD1 (5 bases). Germline-derived CDR1 and CDR2 are LGHDT and YNNKEL (reference sequence). CDR3 length: 14 residues. V was trimmed by 1 base and J by 3 bases, leaving 10 bases between them.